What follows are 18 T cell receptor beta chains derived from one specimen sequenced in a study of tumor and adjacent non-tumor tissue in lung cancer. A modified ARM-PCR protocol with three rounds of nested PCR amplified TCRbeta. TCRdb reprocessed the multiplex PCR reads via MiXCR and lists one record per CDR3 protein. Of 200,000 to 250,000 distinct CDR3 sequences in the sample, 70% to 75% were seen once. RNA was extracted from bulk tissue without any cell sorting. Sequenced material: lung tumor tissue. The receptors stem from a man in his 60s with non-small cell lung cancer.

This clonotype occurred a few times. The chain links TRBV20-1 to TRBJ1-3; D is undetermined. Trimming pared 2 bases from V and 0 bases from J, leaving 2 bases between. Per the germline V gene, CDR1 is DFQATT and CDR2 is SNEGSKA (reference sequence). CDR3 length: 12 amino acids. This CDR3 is CSARISGNTIYF. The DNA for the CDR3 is TGCAGTGCTAGAATCTCTGGAAACACCATATATTTT.

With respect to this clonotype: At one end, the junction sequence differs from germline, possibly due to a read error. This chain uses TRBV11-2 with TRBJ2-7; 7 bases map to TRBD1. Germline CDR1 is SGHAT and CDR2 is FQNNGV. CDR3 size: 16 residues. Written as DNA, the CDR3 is TGTACCAGCTGCTTTAGGTCGTCGGGTCAGGGGGACGAGCAGTACTTC. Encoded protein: CTSCFRSSGQGDEQYF.

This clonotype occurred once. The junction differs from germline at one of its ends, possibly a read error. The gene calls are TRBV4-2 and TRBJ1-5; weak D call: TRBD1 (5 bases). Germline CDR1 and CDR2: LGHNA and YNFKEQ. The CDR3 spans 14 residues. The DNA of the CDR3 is TGTACCAGCAGCCAAGTGGGGGGAGGGCAGCCCCAGCATTTT. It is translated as CTSSQVGGGQPQHF.

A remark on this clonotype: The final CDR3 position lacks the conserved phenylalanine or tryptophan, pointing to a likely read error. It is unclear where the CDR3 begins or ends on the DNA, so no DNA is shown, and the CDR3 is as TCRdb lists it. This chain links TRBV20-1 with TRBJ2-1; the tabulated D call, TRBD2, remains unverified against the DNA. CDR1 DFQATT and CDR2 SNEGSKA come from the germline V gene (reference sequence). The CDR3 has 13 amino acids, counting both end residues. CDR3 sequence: CSTSLAGAPQVFI.

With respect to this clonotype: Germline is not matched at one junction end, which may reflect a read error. The CDR3 nucleotides are TGTGCCAGGACCCGGACTAGTAACACCGGGGAGCTGTTATTT. Translating gives CARTRTSNTGELLF. This chain links TRBV12-3 or TRBV12-4 with TRBJ2-2, with 7 bases matching TRBD2. This CDR3 region has 14 residues.

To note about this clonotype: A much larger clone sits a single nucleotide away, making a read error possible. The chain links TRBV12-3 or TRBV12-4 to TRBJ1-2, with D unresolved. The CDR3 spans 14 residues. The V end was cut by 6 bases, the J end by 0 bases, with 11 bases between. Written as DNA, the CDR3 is TGTGCCAGCAGCCCTAGGGAGGCTAACTATGGCTACACCTTC. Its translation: CASSPREANYGYTF.

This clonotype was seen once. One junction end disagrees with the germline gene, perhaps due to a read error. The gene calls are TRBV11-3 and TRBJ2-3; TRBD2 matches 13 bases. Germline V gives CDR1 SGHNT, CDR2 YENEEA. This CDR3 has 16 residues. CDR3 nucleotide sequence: TGTCCCAGCAGCTTACTAGCGGGAGGGCGCACGGATACGCAGTATTTT. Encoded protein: CPSSLLAGGRTDTQYF.

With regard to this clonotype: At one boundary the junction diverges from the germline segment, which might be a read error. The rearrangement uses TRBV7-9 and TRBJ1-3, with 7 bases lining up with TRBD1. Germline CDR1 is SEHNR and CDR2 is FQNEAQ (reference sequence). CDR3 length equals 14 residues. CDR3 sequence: CASSPGTAGNTLYF. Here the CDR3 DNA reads TGTGCCAGTAGCCCCGGGACAGCTGGAAACACCTTATATTTT.

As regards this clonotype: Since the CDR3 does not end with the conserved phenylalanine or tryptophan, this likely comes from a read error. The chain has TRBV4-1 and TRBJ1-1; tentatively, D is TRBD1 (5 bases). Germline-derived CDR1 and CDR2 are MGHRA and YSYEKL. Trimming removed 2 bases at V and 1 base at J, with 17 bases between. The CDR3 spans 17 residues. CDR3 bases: TGCGCCAGCAGCCAACCGACGGGCGGGGCAAGGAACACTGAAGCTTTCGTT. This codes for CASSQPTGGARNTEAFV.

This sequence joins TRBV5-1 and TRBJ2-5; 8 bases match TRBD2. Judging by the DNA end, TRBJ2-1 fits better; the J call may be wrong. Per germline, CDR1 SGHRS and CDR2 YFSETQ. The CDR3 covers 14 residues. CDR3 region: CASSLAGSQETQFF. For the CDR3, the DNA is TGCGCCAGCAGCCTAGCGGGCTCCCAAGAGACCCAGTTCTTC.

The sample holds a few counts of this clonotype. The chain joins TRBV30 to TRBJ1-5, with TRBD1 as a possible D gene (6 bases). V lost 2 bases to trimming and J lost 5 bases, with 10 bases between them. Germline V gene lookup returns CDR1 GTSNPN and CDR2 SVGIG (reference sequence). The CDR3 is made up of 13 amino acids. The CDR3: CAWSRAGDQPQHF. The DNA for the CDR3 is TGTGCCTGGAGTAGGGCAGGGGATCAGCCCCAGCATTTT. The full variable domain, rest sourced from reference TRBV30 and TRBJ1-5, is SQTIHQWPATLVQPVGSPLSLECTVEGTSNPNLYWYRQAAGRGLQLLFYSVGIGQISSEVPQNLSASRPQDRQFILSSKKLLLSDSGFYLCAWSRAGDQPQHFGDGTRLSIL.

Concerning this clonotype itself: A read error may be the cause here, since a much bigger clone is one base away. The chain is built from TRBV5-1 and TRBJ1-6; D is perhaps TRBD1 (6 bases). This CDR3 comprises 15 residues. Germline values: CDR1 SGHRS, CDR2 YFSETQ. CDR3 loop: CASSWSTGRDSPVHF. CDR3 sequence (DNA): TGCGCCAGCAGCTGGTCGACAGGAAGGGACTCACCCGTCCACTTT.

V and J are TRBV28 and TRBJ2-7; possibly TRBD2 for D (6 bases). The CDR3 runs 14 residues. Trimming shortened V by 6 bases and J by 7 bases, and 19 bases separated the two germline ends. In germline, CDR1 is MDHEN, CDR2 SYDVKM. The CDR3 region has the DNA TGTGCCAGCAGGGCAACTAGCACGGCCGGGGAGCAGTACTTC. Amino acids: CASRATSTAGEQYF.

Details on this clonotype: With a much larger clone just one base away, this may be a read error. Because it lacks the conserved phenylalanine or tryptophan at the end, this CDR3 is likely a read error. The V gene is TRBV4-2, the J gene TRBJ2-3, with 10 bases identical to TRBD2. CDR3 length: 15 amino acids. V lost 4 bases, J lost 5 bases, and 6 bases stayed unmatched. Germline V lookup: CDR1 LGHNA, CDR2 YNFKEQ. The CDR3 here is CASSPPGTSEDTQYY. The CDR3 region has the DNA TGTGCCAGCAGCCCTCCCGGGACTAGCGAAGATACGCAGTATTAT.

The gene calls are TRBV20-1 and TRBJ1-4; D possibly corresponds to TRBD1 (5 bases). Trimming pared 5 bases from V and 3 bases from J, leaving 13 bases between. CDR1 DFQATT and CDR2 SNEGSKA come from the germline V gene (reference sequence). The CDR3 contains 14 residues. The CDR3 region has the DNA TGCAGTGCTTTCTGGGGGGAAGCTAATGAAAAACTGTTTTTT. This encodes CSAFWGEANEKLFF.

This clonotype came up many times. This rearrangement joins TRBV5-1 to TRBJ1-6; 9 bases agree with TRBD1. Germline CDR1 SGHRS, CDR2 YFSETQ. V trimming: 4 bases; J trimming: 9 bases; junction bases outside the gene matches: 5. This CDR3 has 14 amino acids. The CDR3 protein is CASSAGQGSSPLHF. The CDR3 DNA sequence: TGCGCCAGCAGCGCCGGACAGGGGTCTTCACCCCTCCACTTT.

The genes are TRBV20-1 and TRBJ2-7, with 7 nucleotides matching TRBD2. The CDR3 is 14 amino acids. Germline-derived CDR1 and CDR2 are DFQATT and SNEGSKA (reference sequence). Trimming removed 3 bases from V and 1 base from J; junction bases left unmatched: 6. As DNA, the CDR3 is TGCAGTGCTAGGGTTGATAGCGGGTCCTACGAGCAGTACTTC. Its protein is CSARVDSGSYEQYF.

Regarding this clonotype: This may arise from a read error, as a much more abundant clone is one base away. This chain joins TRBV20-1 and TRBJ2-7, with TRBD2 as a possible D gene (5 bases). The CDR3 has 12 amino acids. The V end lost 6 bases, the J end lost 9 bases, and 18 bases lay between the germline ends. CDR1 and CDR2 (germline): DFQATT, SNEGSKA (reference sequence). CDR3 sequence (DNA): TGCAGTGCAGGTCTCGAGCGGAGGCCGCAGTACTTC. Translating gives CSAGLERRPQYF.